Each of the 32 T cell receptor beta chains below was sequenced from the same sample in a study of blood T cell repertoires in COVID-19. Here immunoSEQ multiplex PCR was the method, and the copy in TCRdb shows in-frame clones only, minus some. The table has about 130,000 clones, under 85% seen once; the top ten hold roughly 18%. Sequencing was carried out using PBMCs or T cells enriched from blood (not recorded which). All receptors come from a man aged 30 to 39 who had recovered from COVID-19.

The V call is TRBV6-5, the J call TRBJ1-2, with D hard to call. The V gene lost 6 bases and the J gene lost 7 bases, with 15 bases spanning the gap. Germline V gene lookup returns CDR1 MNHEY and CDR2 SVGAGI. The CDR3 length is 13 residues. The CDR3 spells CASSLTVEVGYTF. As DNA, the CDR3 is TGTGCCAGCAGCCTCACAGTGGAGGTTGGCTACACCTTC.

A note on this clone: One junction end does not reproduce the germline sequence, and a read error may be involved. The rearrangement links TRBV3-1 (or the pseudogene TRBV3-2) to TRBJ2-1; 8 bases fit TRBD2. Germline V gene data show CDR1 as LGHDT and CDR2 as YNNKEL (reference sequence). This CDR3 has 14 amino acids. CDR3 in amino acids: CASSMSDRGGGRIF. CDR3 DNA sequence: TGTGCCAGCAGCATGTCAGACCGGGGCGGGGGGAGAATCTTC.

This clone was seen a single time. The chain has TRBV7-9 and TRBJ1-5; D call uncertain. Germline values: CDR1 SEHNR, CDR2 FQNEAQ (reference sequence). V was trimmed by 9 bases and J by 4 bases, leaving 19 bases between them. The CDR3 sequence is 15 residues long. The CDR3 nucleotides are TGTGCCAGGCTTTTAAGAGTTAGAAAAAATCAGCCCCAGCATTTT. It yields the protein CARLLRVRKNQPQHF.

The gene calls are TRBV3-1 (or the pseudogene TRBV3-2) and TRBJ2-5; D remains ambiguous. The germline gives CDR1 LGHDT, CDR2 YNNKEL (reference sequence). The CDR3 length is 15 residues. Trimming pared 0 bases from V and 3 bases from J, leaving 11 bases between. The CDR3 DNA reads as TGTGCCAGCAGCCAAGATTTACTGACAAAAGAGACCCAGTACTTC. Amino acid sequence: CASSQDLLTKETQYF.

The chain is built from TRBV6-5 and TRBJ1-6; D might be TRBD1 (6 bases). Per germline, CDR1 MNHEY and CDR2 SVGAGI. V was shortened by 4 bases and J by 6 bases, with 16 bases between the two germline ends. The CDR3 sequence is 16 residues long. The DNA for the CDR3 is TGTGCCAGCAGTTTGTGGCCAGGGGATCCTAATTCACCCCTCCACTTT. Protein sequence: CASSLWPGDPNSPLHF.

This clone has just a few counts. J is TRBJ1-2 and V is TRBV18; maybe TRBD1 (5 bases). Looked up from germline, CDR1 is KGHSH and CDR2 is LQKENI. With 2 bases removed from V and 8 bases from J, the gap between germline ends came to 18 bases. This CDR3 is built from 15 residues. In nucleotides, the CDR3 is TGTGCCAGCTCACCAGTCGAGGGAGGGGCCCGGGGCTACACCTTC. Protein product: CASSPVEGGARGYTF.

This clone was recorded once. At one boundary the junction diverges from the germline segment, which might be a read error. This chain connects TRBV9 to TRBJ1-3; 8 positions agree with TRBD1. Germline V CDR1 and CDR2: SGDLS, YYNGEE. The CDR3 contains 14 residues. The CDR3 DNA sequence: TGTGCCAGCAGCGTAAGAGGTCCAGGGGGCCCCCGATTTTTT. Protein: CASSVRGPGGPRFF.

This clone was observed a single time. The chain employs TRBV5-1 and TRBJ2-2, with D maybe TRBD2 (7 bases). V was trimmed by 4 bases and J by 6 bases, leaving 19 bases between them. Germline CDR1 and CDR2: SGHRS and YFSETQ. The CDR3 is 16 residues long. CDR3 nucleotides: TGCGCCAGCAGCGGGGGGGCGCCAAGTCGCCCCGGGGAGCTGTTTTTT. It specifies CASSGGAPSRPGELFF.

This clone was counted once. The genes are TRBV28 and TRBJ1-1; TRBD1 matches 7 bases. V shed 2 bases and J 4 bases; nucleotides not matched to a gene: 7. The CDR3 spans 15 residues. Germline CDR1 is MDHEN and CDR2 is SYDVKM. This CDR3 is CASSLLQGGTTEAFF. The CDR3 bases are TGTGCCAGCAGTTTACTCCAGGGGGGTACCACTGAAGCTTTCTTT.

A single count supports this clone. The chain has TRBV2 and TRBJ2-4; the match to TRBD1 covers 9 bases. Germline V lookup: CDR1 SNHLY, CDR2 FYNNEI. The CDR3 consists of 13 residues. The V and J ends lost 7 bases and 9 bases, in that order; junction bases with no gene match: 7. CDR3 nucleotide sequence: TGTGCCAGCACTGAGGGACAGGGCGGCATTCAGTACTTC. Residues: CASTEGQGGIQYF.

About this clone itself: Other DNA sequences in the sample encode the same CDR3. The gene calls are TRBV4-1 and TRBJ1-1; D is undetermined. Germline CDR1 and CDR2: MGHRA and YSYEKL. V lost 0 bases to trimming and J lost 3 bases, with 5 bases between them. The CDR3 spans 13 residues. The CDR3 DNA sequence: TGCGCCAGCAGCCAAGATCGGGACACTGAAGCTTTCTTT. Translated: CASSQDRDTEAFF.

The chain has TRBV27 and TRBJ2-2; D unclear. The CDR3 has 15 residues. Germline V gives CDR1 MNHEY, CDR2 SMNVEV (reference sequence). Trimming removed 1 base at V and 5 bases at J, with 11 bases between. In DNA form, the CDR3 reads TGTGCCAGCAGTTTATACCCTAGAAGGACCGGGGAGCTGTTTTTT. It codes for CASSLYPRRTGELFF.

The rearrangement joins TRBV6-5 to TRBJ1-1; no reliable D call. The CDR3 totals 15 residues. Germline V lookup: CDR1 MNHEY, CDR2 SVGAGI. V lost 2 bases and J 0 bases, leaving 10 bases between the germline ends. CDR3 sequence: CASSYAGGMNTEAFF. Here the CDR3 DNA reads TGTGCCAGCAGTTACGCTGGAGGGATGAACACTGAAGCTTTCTTT.

Details on this clone: A junction end diverges from the germline sequence, so it may reflect a read error. This chain joins TRBV5-1 and TRBJ2-2; 7 nucleotides line up with TRBD1. The CDR3 is 13 amino acids. The germline V gene has CDR1 SGHRS and CDR2 YFSETQ. In DNA form, the CDR3 reads TGCGCCAGCAGTTTGGACAGGACCGGGGAGCTGTTTTTT. Its translation: CASSLDRTGELFF.

This chain links TRBV24-1 with TRBJ2-1; 11 bases are a match to TRBD2. The V gene end was trimmed by 4 bases and the J gene end by 15 bases; junction bases not matched to a gene: 7. Per germline, CDR1 KGHDR and CDR2 SFDVKD. The CDR3 is 13 amino acids. The CDR3: CATSDRLAGRWFF. The CDR3 DNA is TGTGCCACCAGTGACAGACTAGCGGGACGATGGTTCTTC.

The chain employs TRBV9 and TRBJ1-2; TRBD1 agrees at 7 bases. Per germline, CDR1 SGDLS and CDR2 YYNGEE. The CDR3 is made up of 16 amino acids. The V and J ends lost 4 bases and 0 bases, in that order; junction bases with no gene match: 9. The CDR3 DNA sequence: TGTGCCAGCAGCCCAACGACACAGGGGACTAACTATGGCTACACCTTC. Its translation: CASSPTTQGTNYGYTF.

This rearrangement joins TRBV2 to TRBJ1-1; TRBD1 might be the D (5 bases). Germline CDR1 SNHLY, CDR2 FYNNEI. This CDR3 is 14 amino acids long. The germline V and J ends were trimmed by 10 bases and 4 bases, with 19 bases remaining between them. CDR3 coding DNA: TGTGCCACCGCTACTCAGGGTCTTGGCACTGAAGCTTTCTTT. This codes for CATATQGLGTEAFF.

The CDR3 region is CASDTTGGGGELFF. Here the CDR3 DNA reads TGTGCCAGCGATACGACAGGGGGCGGCGGGGAGCTGTTTTTT. The chain uses TRBV3-1 (or the pseudogene TRBV3-2) and TRBJ2-2; 10 positions agree with TRBD1. In germline, CDR1 is LGHDT, CDR2 YNNKEL (reference sequence). This CDR3 has 14 residues. After removal of 8 bases from V and 7 bases from J, the junction contained 7 bases not matched to a gene.

The chain's CDR3 is CASSQDWGQGNYGYTF. CDR3 nucleotide sequence: TGCGCCAGCAGCCAAGATTGGGGACAGGGTAACTATGGCTACACCTTC. The chain uses TRBV4-1 and TRBJ1-2; 9 nucleotides agree with TRBD1. CDR3 length equals 16 residues. Germline CDR1 MGHRA, CDR2 YSYEKL. The ends lost 0 bases at V and 1 base at J; junction bases unmatched: 3.

This chain joins TRBV2 and TRBJ2-2, with D maybe TRBD2 (6 bases). Germline CDR1 SNHLY, CDR2 FYNNEI. The V and J ends lost 4 bases and 8 bases respectively, with 14 bases between them. The CDR3 covers 14 residues. DNA of the CDR3: TGTGCCAGCAGTGCAAACCTTCGGGGGGGGGAGCTGTTTTTT. It codes for CASSANLRGGELFF.

The gene calls are TRBV30 and TRBJ2-1, with D possibly being TRBD1 (6 bases). Trimming took off 3 bases at V and 0 bases at J, with 15 bases between the two ends. CDR1 and CDR2 (germline): GTSNPN, SVGIG (reference sequence). The CDR3 is made up of 16 amino acids. The CDR3 loop reads CAWRLTGMSSYNEQFF. The CDR3 nucleotides read TGTGCCTGGAGGCTTACAGGGATGAGCTCCTACAATGAGCAGTTCTTC. The entire variable domain, with the rest obtained from reference TRBV30 and TRBJ2-1, is as follows: SQTIHQWPATLVQPVGSPLSLECTVEGTSNPNLYWYRQAAGRGLQLLFYSVGIGQISSEVPQNLSASRPQDRQFILSSKKLLLSDSGFYLCAWRLTGMSSYNEQFFGPGTRLTVL.

This chain connects TRBV12-3 or TRBV12-4 to TRBJ1-2; 8 bases are a match to TRBD1. With V trimmed by 4 bases and J by 10 bases, 5 bases remained unmatched. The CDR3 covers 12 residues. This chain's CDR3 is CASSSGTGLYTF. CDR3 coding DNA: TGTGCCAGCAGTTCCGGGACAGGCCTCTACACCTTC.

The V and J genes are TRBV19 and TRBJ2-1; the match to TRBD2 covers 11 bases. The germline CDR1 and CDR2 sequences are LNHDA and SQIVND (reference sequence). V dropped 2 bases and J dropped 6; count of bases not matched to a gene: 3. This CDR3 has 15 residues. This CDR3 is CASSILAGGFNEQFF. The CDR3, as DNA: TGTGCCAGTAGTATACTAGCGGGAGGATTCAATGAGCAGTTCTTC. Together with reference TRBV19 and TRBJ2-1, the CDR3 gives the full variable domain: DGGITQSPKYLFRKEGQNVTLSCEQNLNHDAMYWYRQDPGQGLRLIYYSQIVNDFQKGDIAEGYSVSREKKESFPLTVTSAQKNPTAFYLCASSILAGGFNEQFFGPGTRLTVL.

The V gene is TRBV18, the J gene TRBJ2-2; no reliable D call. CDR1 is KGHSH and CDR2 is LQKENI in the germline V gene. The ends were cut back, 2 bases at V and 1 base at J, with 11 bases in the middle. The CDR3 has 16 amino acids. Here the CDR3 reads CASSPSSPGNTGELFF. CDR3 in DNA: TGTGCCAGCTCACCATCCTCCCCCGGGAACACCGGGGAGCTGTTTTTT. The full variable domain, its missing parts supplied by reference TRBV18 and TRBJ2-2, is NAGVMQNPRHLVRRRGQEARLRCSPMKGHSHVYWYRQLPEEGLKFMVYLQKENIIDESGMPKERFSAEFPKEGPSILRIQQVVRGDSAAYFCASSPSSPGNTGELFFGEGSRLTVL.

The V call is TRBV6-5, the J call TRBJ1-2; weak D call: TRBD1 (5 bases). Per germline, CDR1 MNHEY and CDR2 SVGAGI. Between the trimmed V and J ends, which lost 5 bases and 6 bases, there was a span of 13 bases. The CDR3 totals 13 residues. CDR3 DNA sequence: TGTGCCAGCAGTCTACGGGGGGGGAATGGCTACACCTTC. Translating gives CASSLRGGNGYTF.

The chain carries TRBV6-5 and TRBJ1-2; tentative D call: TRBD1 (5 bases). The germline V gene has CDR1 MNHEY and CDR2 SVGAGI. The CDR3 extends over 11 amino acids. The CDR3 DNA reads as TGTGGAGTGGGGCCTGGCTATGGCTACACCTTC. This translates into CGVGPGYGYTF.

This clone was counted between two and nine times. This chain connects TRBV5-1 to TRBJ2-3; D may be TRBD2 (6 bases). Germline CDR1 is SGHRS and CDR2 is YFSETQ. The CDR3 sequence is 15 residues long. V shed 7 bases and J shed 1 base, with 16 bases lying between them. This CDR3 is CASCGDGLRTDTQYF. The CDR3 DNA sequence: TGCGCCAGCTGCGGGGACGGGTTACGCACAGATACGCAGTATTTT.

The V and J genes are TRBV2 and TRBJ1-4, with TRBD1 identical over 7 bases. From germline, CDR1 is SNHLY and CDR2 FYNNEI. This CDR3 contains 13 residues. V dropped 5 bases and J dropped 8; count of bases not matched to a gene: 5. CDR3 coding DNA: TGTGCCAGCAGTTGGGACAGTCGAGAAAAACTGTTTTTT. Translation gives CASSWDSREKLFF.

The DNA of the CDR3 is TGCGCCAGCAGCTTAGAGACAGCCGGCTCCTACGAGCAGTACTTC. It encodes CASSLETAGSYEQYF. J is TRBJ2-7 and V is TRBV5-1; D might be TRBD1 (5 bases). V shed 2 bases and J shed 0 bases, with 12 bases lying between them. This CDR3 is built from 15 residues. CDR1 SGHRS and CDR2 YFSETQ come from the germline V gene.

This chain connects TRBV11-2 to TRBJ1-4, with 8 bases identical to TRBD1. V lost 4 bases and J lost 6; bases outside the gene matches: 13. Germline V lookup: CDR1 SGHAT, CDR2 FQNNGV. The CDR3 extends over 17 amino acids. This CDR3 reads CASSSNRGTGSDEKLFF. DNA of the CDR3: TGTGCCAGCAGCTCCAATCGAGGGACAGGCTCGGATGAAAAACTGTTTTTT.

The genes are TRBV5-1 and TRBJ2-1; 7 bases map to TRBD2. From germline, CDR1 is SGHRS and CDR2 YFSETQ. The CDR3 covers 16 residues. J lost 5 bases, V lost 0 bases, and 8 bases had no gene match. CDR3 sequence (DNA): TGCGCCAGCAGCTTGGTGGTTAGCGGGCGCAACAATGAGCAGTTCTTC. It codes for CASSLVVSGRNNEQFF.

V is TRBV5-4 and J is TRBJ1-1; D might be TRBD1 (6 bases). CDR3 length: 13 amino acids. Deletions cut 7 bases from V and 0 bases from J, with 10 bases between. Looked up from germline, CDR1 is SGHNT and CDR2 is YYREEE (reference sequence). The DNA of the CDR3 is TGTGCCAGCGGAGCAGGGGTGAACACTGAAGCTTTCTTT. Translating gives CASGAGVNTEAFF.